This TCR beta chain was sequenced in a study of naive and memory T cell subsets (dated by TCRdb to about 2017). With regard to the full study: According to the figure summarizing the samples, there were around 10 blood donors, 7 tuberculin skin test biopsies and 3 saline control biopsies. Usually PCR2 was run as a SYBR Green qPCR and stopped at a set threshold, although low-input samples could use end-point PCR (roughly 6 cycles) instead.

For whole blood analysis, approximately 2.7 ml of peripheral blood was drawn from adult healthy volunteers into Tempus tubes, and RNA was extracted according to the manufacturer's instructions. Using 3' ligation of a UMI-containing oligonucleotide to TCR cDNA, the study laid out a robust and sensitive protocol to amplify, sequence and analyze TCRs. Total RNA was treated with RQ1 DNase, without cell sorting, prior to reverse transcription, with an input of roughly 1 to 1000 ng being targeted. Skin biopsy and whole blood libraries were made to test pipeline robustness in samples where T cells form a minority population. CDR3 length: 16 amino acids, cysteine to phenylalanine. The sequence is cut down to CDR3 DNA, 48 bases in frame from base 1. Via the germline V gene (reference sequence), CDR1 is DFQATT and CDR2 SNEGSKA. Trimming takes 5 bases off V and 0 bases off J; junction bases not matched to a gene: 7.

The library was produced with 5' RACE. For the blood and skin samples, TCR RNA was reverse transcribed with SuperScript IV using primers for the alpha and beta constant regions. The ligated cDNA was amplified by four rounds of PCR, in which nested alpha and beta constant region primers were used together with the SP2 primer. Using T4 RNA ligase 1, an oligonucleotide carrying both the Illumina SP2 primer and a UMI was ligated onto the 3' end of the cDNA. To prevent hairpin formation, the 12-nucleotide UMI was made up of two random hexamers with an eight-base spacer between them. From the second PCR onward, the TCR alpha and beta chain libraries were handled separately, and dual indexing was used for multiplexing. After pooling, the indexed libraries were analyzed by capillary electrophoresis and sequenced on either an Illumina MiSeq or NextSeq. PhiX DNA at about 4.5-8% was spiked into libraries to increase base diversity and improve cluster recognition. The authors processed their data as follows. UMIs were extracted from read 2 by Demultiplexor and combined with the TCR sequence from read 1, and reads were split according to sample indices. V and J genes and V-J junctions were identified by Decombinator, and each TCR was assigned a five-part identifier that included V and J deletions. UMIs were used by Collapsinator to correct sequencing errors and PCR amplification heterogeneity, so that a UMI-based abundance was obtained for each TCR. CDR3Translator converted identifiers to nucleotide sequence, translated to amino acids, and extracted CDR3 regions using terminal motifs. After normalization to the amount of input RNA, the error-corrected alpha and beta TCR counts from blood and from skin were compared. Through fastp at Q25 and MiXCR, TCRdb rebuilt clones from the public reads, retaining in-frame beta chains. Entries are consolidated by CDR3 protein sequence, retaining the most common genes and DNA. These V and J calls originate from TCRdb's pipeline instead of the authors' own analysis. This sample gives 25,000 to 30,000 distinct CDR3 sequences in total; roughly 23% of them show up just once. Over 1.5% of the sample is taken by the ten largest.

As regards this clonotype: No cognate antigen has been identified for it. No per-base quality is available; no much larger clone lies one base away.

The paper as a whole reports these results and caveats: The RNA-based method was acknowledged to be potentially sensitive to changes in TCR transcripts with T cell activation and differentiation.

The chain links TRBV20-1 with TRBJ2-1; 10 bases in the junction line up with TRBD2. This TCR was recovered from a female donor in good health. CDR3 loop: CSAYVSGRTSYNEQFF. The nucleotides are TGCAGTGCTTATGTTAGCGGGAGGACCTCCTACAATGAGCAGTTCTTC.